The text below deals with one T cell receptor beta chain. Trimming left V 4 bases short and J 3 bases short, with 12 bases between. Germline CDR1 is MNHNS and CDR2 is SASEGT. There are 14 residues in the CDR3. The data originate from a study of blood T cells in healthy people across ages. With a J-beta primer mix and a sample-barcoded 5' primer, a second PCR ran roughly 6 to 11 cycles. Using its own MiXCR run on the 5' RACE reads, TCRdb lists one record per CDR3 protein. The sample consists of around 1,800,000 distinct CDR3 sequences, 30% to 40% of them appearing once. Those donating, healthy Caucasian individuals from Russia, were aged roughly 6 to 95.

The rearrangement links TRBV6-1 to TRBJ1-1; D is ambiguous. This sequence was found in a human donor in good health. Sequencing was performed on blood. The CDR3 DNA reads as TGTGCCAGCAGTGCCTACCGGAGGGACACTGAAGCTTTCTTT. Translation: CASSAYRRDTEAFF.